The rows below give T cell receptor beta chains drawn from one sample of a study of Ad26.COV2.S vaccination and SARS-CoV-2 variants. Profiling relied on immunoSEQ multiplex PCR, and the TCRdb table lists in-frame clones only, not all of them. In the table there are roughly 680,000 clones, roughly 90% of which are singletons. The input for sequencing was peripheral blood, taken in a trial of Ad26.COV2.S vaccine versus placebo. The receptors were gathered from a person aged 18-65 years who received the Ad26.COV2.S COVID-19 vaccine or a placebo. CDR3s include the opening cysteine and the closing phenylalanine or tryptophan. The order of the fields is J gene, clone size, V gene, D gene, CDR3 protein, CDR3 DNA. A D gene is named only where the DNA matches it firmly. Some rows mark clone size as missing; the rest say once, few, many or name a class of expanded clone.

TRBJ1-6 | NA | TRBV5-5 | TRBD1 | CASSLTQGVSPLHF | TGTGCCAGCAGCTTGACTCAGGGGGTCTCACCCCTCCACTTT
TRBJ2-3 | NA | TRBV7-2 | NA | CASSLGTTYFTDTQYF | TGTGCCAGCAGCTTAGGGACTACTTATTTCACAGATACGCAGTATTTT
TRBJ1-4 | NA | TRBV6-5 | NA | CASSSGQEKLFF | TGTGCCAGCAGTTCCGGACAGGAAAAACTGTTTTTT
TRBJ1-2 | NA | TRBV5-1 | NA | CASSLTTARYGYTF | TGCGCCAGCAGCTTAACGACAGCTCGCTATGGCTACACCTTC
TRBJ1-3 | NA | TRBV28 | TRBD1 | CASSLDRAGNTIYF | TGTGCCAGCAGTCTGGACAGGGCTGGAAACACCATATATTTT
TRBJ1-6 | NA | TRBV9 | NA | CASSVDAEMRQTPNSPLHF | TGTGCCAGCAGCGTAGATGCAGAGATGAGACAGACTCCCAATTCACCCCTCCACTTT
TRBJ2-2 | NA | TRBV27 | TRBD1 | CASRTGNTGELFF | TGTGCCAGCAGGACAGGGAATACCGGGGAGCTGTTTTTT
TRBJ2-7 | NA | TRBV11-2 | NA | CASSLDGGFWTVTYEQYF | TGTGCCAGCAGCTTAGATGGGGGATTTTGGACGGTAACCTACGAGCAGTACTTC
TRBJ1-4 | NA | TRBV5-5 | NA | CASSLGVGRFDEKLFF | TGTGCCAGCAGCTTGGGCGTAGGGAGGTTTGATGAAAAACTGTTTTTT
TRBJ2-6 | NA | TRBV29-1 | NA | CSVTPGDTSGANVLTF | TGCAGCGTGACTCCCGGGGACACCTCTGGGGCCAACGTCCTGACTTTC
TRBJ1-1 | NA | TRBV14 | NA | CASSQEFFGGTEAFF | TGTGCCAGCAGCCAAGAATTTTTCGGTGGCACTGAAGCTTTCTTT
TRBJ1-3 | NA | TRBV4-3 | NA | CASSQGPGVYGNTIYF | TGCGCCAGCAGCCAAGGGCCAGGGGTTTATGGAAACACCATATATTTT
TRBJ1-4 | NA | TRBV21-1 | NA | CASSKVVAAKKKLFF | TGTGCCAGCAGCAAAGTAGTAGCGGCCAAGAAAAAACTGTTTTTT
TRBJ2-1 | once | TRBV6-6 | NA | CASSAPRDNEQFF | TGTGCCAGCAGCGCCCCTCGGGACAATGAGCAGTTCTTC